One sample yielded the 27 T cell receptor beta chains listed below, sequenced in a study of CD8 T cells in Susac syndrome. An input of roughly 0.5 to 1 ug of RNA was subjected to reverse transcription using random hexamers. TCRdb processed the immunoSEQ multiplex PCR reads anew with MiXCR; each CDR3 protein has one entry. There are approximately 150,000 distinct CDR3 sequences in the sample; approximately 93% occur only once, and under 0.095% lies in the top ten. Sequencing was carried out using CD4+ T cells from PBMCs. The receptors derive from a human donor with multiple sclerosis.

This clonotype was found once. The J gene is TRBJ2-7, the V gene TRBV7-2; TRBD2 agrees at 8 bases. This CDR3 has 15 amino acids. Losses at the gene ends were 3 bases for V and 0 bases for J; bases not matched to a gene: 4. Germline-derived CDR1 and CDR2 are SGHTA and FQGNSA. This CDR3 reads CASSLIAGGSYEQYF. Written as DNA, the CDR3 is TGTGCCAGCAGCTTGATTGCGGGGGGCTCCTACGAGCAGTACTTC.

The CDR3: CASSLNRGGELFF. The CDR3 DNA reads TGTGCCAGCAGTCTCAACAGGGGGGGGGAGCTGTTTTTT. The chain combines TRBV12-3 or TRBV12-4 with TRBJ2-2, with TRBD1 identical over 8 bases. The CDR3 covers 13 residues. V shed 5 bases and J 8 bases; nucleotides not matched to a gene: 4.

The chain links TRBV10-1 to TRBJ2-4; D uncertain. V lost 2 bases and J 0 bases, leaving 8 bases between the germline ends. Looked up from germline, CDR1 is WNHNN and CDR2 is SYGVQD (reference sequence). The CDR3 has 15 amino acids. CDR3 sequence (DNA): TGCGCCAGCAGTGAGGGTGGTTTAGCCAAAAACATTCAGTACTTC. It encodes CASSEGGLAKNIQYF.

The chain joins TRBV12-3 or TRBV12-4 to TRBJ1-1, with D unresolved. With 11 bases removed from V and 3 bases from J, the gap between germline ends came to 10 bases. The CDR3 is made up of 11 amino acids. CDR3 nucleotide sequence: TGTGCCTCAGTATCGGACACTGAAGCTTTCTTT. Translation: CASVSDTEAFF.

V is TRBV29-1 and J is TRBJ1-1, with D possibly TRBD1 on 5 matching bases. This CDR3 comprises 13 residues. Germline loops: CDR1 SQVTM, CDR2 ANQGSEA. V lost 4 bases, J lost 2 bases, and 11 bases lay in between. CDR3 nucleotides: TGCAGCGTTGCCCGGGACCGAAACACTGAAGCTTTCTTT. It is translated as CSVARDRNTEAFF.

V usage is TRBV5-1 and J usage is TRBJ2-5; weak D call: TRBD1 (5 bases). Germline V lookup: CDR1 SGHRS, CDR2 YFSETQ. The V and J ends lost 0 bases and 6 bases respectively, with 9 bases between them. This CDR3 region has 13 residues. CDR3 nucleotides: TGCGCCAGCAGCTTGGGACAGATAAAGACCCAGTACTTC. Protein: CASSLGQIKTQYF.

The rearrangement uses TRBV7-2 and TRBJ2-5; D ambiguous. CDR1 and CDR2 from the germline V gene are SGHTA and FQGNSA. CDR3 size: 14 residues. V lost 5 bases and J 3 bases, leaving 13 bases between the germline ends. The CDR3 loop reads CASSPALVKETQYF. Written as DNA, the CDR3 is TGTGCCAGCAGCCCAGCGCTGGTAAAAGAGACCCAGTACTTC.

The chain carries TRBV7-2 and TRBJ2-7; D gene ambiguous. The CDR3 totals 15 residues. The ends were cut back, 1 base at V and 4 bases at J, with 14 bases in the middle. Germline CDR1 SGHTA, CDR2 FQGNSA. CDR3 sequence (DNA): TGTGCCAGCAGCTTAGAGCCCCTCCAGTCATACGAGCAGTACTTC. Encoded protein: CASSLEPLQSYEQYF.

The chain carries TRBV5-4 and TRBJ2-1, with no clear D. This CDR3 is 13 amino acids long. The germline V gene encodes CDR1 SGHNT and CDR2 YYREEE (reference sequence). V was clipped by 3 bases and J by 9 bases, with 13 bases between them. As DNA, the CDR3 is TGTGCCAGCAGCTCGATCCAGGCCGGTGAGCAGTTCTTC. Protein sequence: CASSSIQAGEQFF.

The chain is built from TRBV28 and TRBJ2-7, with 10 bases identical to TRBD2. The V segment lost 2 bases and the J segment 0 bases; nucleotides outside the gene matches: 1. The V gene's germline CDR1 is MDHEN and CDR2 SYDVKM. This CDR3 spans 15 amino acids. CDR3 sequence reads: CASSLTSGTSYEQYF. CDR3 coding DNA: TGTGCCAGCAGTTTAACTAGCGGGACCTCCTACGAGCAGTACTTC. Complete variable domain (other parts from reference TRBV28 and TRBJ2-7): DVKVTQSSRYLVKRTGEKVFLECVQDMDHENMFWYRQDPGLGLRLIYFSYDVKMKEKGDIPEGYSVSREKKERFSLILESASTNQTSMYLCASSLTSGTSYEQYFGPGTRLTVT.

The V gene is TRBV9, the J gene TRBJ2-3; 8 nucleotides agree with TRBD1. The CDR3 length is 15 residues. Germline V gene data show CDR1 as SGDLS and CDR2 as YYNGEE. V gave up 3 bases and J gave up 3 bases; unmatched junction bases: 6. Written as DNA, the CDR3 is TGTGCCAGCAGCGAGGGACAGGTAGAAACAGATACGCAGTATTTT. This codes for CASSEGQVETDTQYF.

This chain joins TRBV7-2 and TRBJ2-5; D not resolved. V was pared by 3 bases and J by 2 bases, with 7 bases between. This CDR3 has 13 residues. Germline CDR1 SGHTA, CDR2 FQGNSA. The DNA for the CDR3 is TGTGCCAGCAGCTTTACCACGCAAGAGACCCAGTACTTC. This sequence encodes CASSFTTQETQYF.

The chain recombines TRBV30 with TRBJ2-7; 8 bases map to TRBD1. Germline CDR1 GTSNPN, CDR2 SVGIG (reference sequence). Unmatched junction bases numbered 4, after V lost 0 bases and J lost 3 bases. The CDR3 contains 14 residues. The CDR3 bases are TGTGCCTGGAGTGTCAGGGGGCGCCGCTACGAGCAGTACTTC. Amino acid sequence: CAWSVRGRRYEQYF.

The chain combines TRBV6-2 or TRBV6-3 with TRBJ2-1, with 13 bases identical to TRBD2. CDR3 size: 16 residues. The germline V gene encodes CDR1 MNHEY and CDR2 SVGEGT. V was clipped by 6 bases and J by 2 bases; unmatched bases: 4. The CDR3 bases are TGTGCCAGCAGAAGGACTAGCGGGAGCCCCTACAATGAGCAGTTCTTC. Translation: CASRRTSGSPYNEQFF.

V usage is TRBV5-4 and J usage is TRBJ2-1, with 13 bases aligning to TRBD2. There are 15 residues in the CDR3. CDR1 and CDR2 from the germline V gene are SGHNT and YYREEE (reference sequence). After removal of 1 base from V and 7 bases from J, the junction contained 2 bases not matched to a gene. The CDR3 DNA follows: TGTGCCAGCAGCTTGCGGACTAGCGGGAGTAATGAGCAGTTCTTC. Translated, it gives CASSLRTSGSNEQFF.

This clonotype came up once. V and J are TRBV5-1 and TRBJ2-2, with 9 bases that match TRBD1. V shed 1 base and J 7 bases; nucleotides not matched to a gene: 8. CDR3 size: 16 residues. Germline V gene sequence: CDR1 SGHRS, CDR2 YFSETQ. The CDR3 DNA reads as TGCGCCAGCAGCTTGATGGGACAGGGATTCGTCGGGGAGCTGTTTTTT. Protein: CASSLMGQGFVGELFF.

This chain links TRBV28 with TRBJ2-5; 8 bases line up with TRBD2. The trim removed 6 bases at V and 4 bases at J, leaving 10 bases unmatched. Germline CDR1 and CDR2: MDHEN and SYDVKM. The CDR3 consists of 15 residues. The CDR3 region is CASSNSGIEGETQYF. In DNA, the CDR3 is TGTGCCAGCAGCAATAGCGGGATTGAGGGAGAGACCCAGTACTTC.

The chain carries TRBV2 and TRBJ2-1; D not resolved. From germline, CDR1 is SNHLY and CDR2 FYNNEI. V was pared by 7 bases and J by 4 bases, with 14 bases between. The CDR3 spans 14 residues. The CDR3 protein is CASTRAQNYNEQFF. The CDR3 nucleotides read TGTGCCAGCACCCGGGCACAGAATTACAATGAGCAGTTCTTC.

The rearrangement links TRBV7-9 to TRBJ1-6; D perhaps matches TRBD1 (5 bases). This CDR3 is built from 16 residues. CDR1 SEHNR and CDR2 FQNEAQ come from the germline V gene (reference sequence). Trimming shortened V by 5 bases and J by 10 bases, and 21 bases separated the two germline ends. The CDR3 coding sequence is TGTGCCAGCAGCCCCGCCGGGACTATCGGGGGGTCACCCCTCCACTTT. This codes for CASSPAGTIGGSPLHF.

This clonotype was counted once. The chain employs TRBV28 and TRBJ1-4; 7 bases are shared with TRBD1. Germline V CDR1 and CDR2: MDHEN, SYDVKM. CDR3 length: 14 residues. V trimming: 8 bases; J trimming: 3 bases; junction bases outside the gene matches: 6. The CDR3 coding sequence is TGTGCCAGCGCGTCCGGGACAGCTAATGAAAAACTGTTTTTT. The encoded protein is CASASGTANEKLFF.

V and J are TRBV2 and TRBJ1-1, with unresolved D. Trimming took 2 bases from V and 3 from J, leaving 7 bases between them. The length of the CDR3 is 13 residues. In germline, CDR1 is SNHLY, CDR2 FYNNEI. CDR3 sequence (DNA): TGTGCCAGCAGTGAAATAGGGTACACTGAAGCTTTCTTT. It is translated as CASSEIGYTEAFF.

The V call is TRBV30, the J call TRBJ2-6; TRBD2 is a possible D gene (6 bases). This CDR3 spans 17 amino acids. CDR1 and CDR2 (germline): GTSNPN, SVGIG (reference sequence). Trimming pared 5 bases from V and 2 bases from J, leaving 19 bases between. The CDR3 region has the DNA TGTGCCTGGTCACGCTGGGGGAGGTCCCCTGGGGCCAACGTCCTGACTTTC. Translation: CAWSRWGRSPGANVLTF.

The genes are TRBV12-3 or TRBV12-4 and TRBJ2-3, with 9 bases identical to TRBD2. The CDR3 sequence is 16 residues long. After removal of 3 bases from V and 4 bases from J, the junction contained 8 bases not matched to a gene. The CDR3 loop reads CASSLGRAGGPDTQYF. The CDR3, as DNA: TGTGCCAGCAGTTTGGGGCGAGCGGGAGGACCAGATACGCAGTATTTT.

The CDR3 spells CAWSPGTLTYEQYF. The CDR3 nucleotides are TGTGCCTGGAGTCCCGGGACATTGACCTACGAGCAGTACTTC. The chain joins TRBV30 to TRBJ2-7; weak D call: TRBD1 (6 bases). This CDR3 comprises 14 residues. Trimming shortened V by 2 bases and J by 2 bases, and 13 bases separated the two germline ends. In germline, CDR1 is GTSNPN, CDR2 SVGIG (reference sequence).

This rearrangement joins TRBV5-1 to TRBJ1-5, with D possibly matching TRBD1 (6 bases). The V end lost 2 bases, the J end lost 2 bases, and 11 bases lay between the germline ends. The germline V gene has CDR1 SGHRS and CDR2 YFSETQ. The CDR3 is 15 amino acids. The CDR3 protein is CASSLSGERNQPQHF. The CDR3 nucleotides read TGCGCCAGCAGCTTATCAGGGGAACGCAATCAGCCCCAGCATTTT.

The chain carries TRBV5-1 and TRBJ2-1; no definite D call. V lost 0 bases and J 3 bases, leaving 1 base between the germline ends. The CDR3 length is 12 residues. Germline V gene lookup returns CDR1 SGHRS and CDR2 YFSETQ. The CDR3 here is CASSLDYNEQFF. The CDR3, as DNA: TGCGCCAGCAGCTTGGACTACAATGAGCAGTTCTTC.

The count of this clonotype is one. V is TRBV11-1 and J is TRBJ2-7, with D tentatively TRBD2 (5 bases). The V end was cut by 6 bases, the J end by 1 base, with 16 bases between. The CDR3 runs 15 residues. Germline-derived CDR1 and CDR2 are SGHAT and FQDESV (reference sequence). The CDR3 nucleotides are TGTGCCAGCAGGTCGGACTGGGCGCAATCCTACGAGCAGTACTTC. This sequence encodes CASRSDWAQSYEQYF. Looking up the rest from reference TRBV11-1 and TRBJ2-7 gives the full variable domain: EAEVAQSPRYKITEKSQAVAFWCDPISGHATLYWYRQILGQGPELLVQFQDESVVDDSQLPKDRFSAERLKGVDSTLKIQPAELGDSAMYLCASRSDWAQSYEQYFGPGTRLTVT.